This T cell receptor (beta chain) was documented in a study of T cells in localized non-small cell lung cancer. Whole-study findings and limits: Sequencing, confined to only one tumor region, leaves heterogeneity possible.

In the case of this clone: Its specificity is unknown.

In germline, CDR1 is SNHLY, CDR2 FYNNEI. This CDR3 has 11 amino acids. Trimming stripped 7 bases from V and 11 bases from J, with 14 bases between. The data were produced by immunoSEQ multiplex PCR, yet TCRdb's version contains in-frame clones alone and is incomplete. Here the sample spans about 82,000 clones, 80% being singletons. This chain uses TRBV2 with TRBJ1-1; D possibly corresponds to TRBD1 (5 bases). The sequencing here drew on PBMCs, taken before any cancer treatment. This sequence was found in a man aged 40 to 70 with stage II squamous cell lung carcinoma. The chain's CDR3 is CASKLSGFAFF. CDR3 bases: TGTGCCAGCAAATTGTCAGGGTTTGCTTTCTTT. The variable domain in full, completed from reference TRBV2 and TRBJ1-1, reads EPEVTQTPSHQVTQMGQEVILRCVPISNHLYFYWYRQILGQKVEFLVSFYNNEISEKSEIFDDQFSVERPDGSNFTLKIRSTKLEDSAMYFCASKLSGFAFFGQGTRLTVV.